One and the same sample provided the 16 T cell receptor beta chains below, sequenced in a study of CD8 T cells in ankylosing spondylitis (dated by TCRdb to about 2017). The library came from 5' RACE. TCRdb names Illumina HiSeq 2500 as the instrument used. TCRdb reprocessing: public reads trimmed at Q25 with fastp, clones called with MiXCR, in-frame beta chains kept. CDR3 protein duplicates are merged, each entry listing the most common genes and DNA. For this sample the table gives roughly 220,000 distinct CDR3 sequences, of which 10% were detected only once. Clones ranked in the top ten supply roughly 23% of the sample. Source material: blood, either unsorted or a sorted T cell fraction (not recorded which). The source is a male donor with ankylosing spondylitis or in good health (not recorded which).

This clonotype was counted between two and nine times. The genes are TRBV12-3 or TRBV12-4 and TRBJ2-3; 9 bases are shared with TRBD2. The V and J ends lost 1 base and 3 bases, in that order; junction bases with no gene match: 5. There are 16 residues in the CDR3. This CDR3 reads CASSLGRGGRTDTQYF. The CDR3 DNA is TGTGCCAGCAGTTTAGGGCGGGGGGGCCGAACAGATACGCAGTATTTT.

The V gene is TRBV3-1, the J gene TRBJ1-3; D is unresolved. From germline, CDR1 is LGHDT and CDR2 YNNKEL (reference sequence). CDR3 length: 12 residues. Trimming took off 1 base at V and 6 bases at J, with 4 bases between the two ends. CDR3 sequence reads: CASSQVQNTIYF. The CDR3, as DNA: TGTGCCAGCAGCCAAGTCCAAAACACCATATATTTT.

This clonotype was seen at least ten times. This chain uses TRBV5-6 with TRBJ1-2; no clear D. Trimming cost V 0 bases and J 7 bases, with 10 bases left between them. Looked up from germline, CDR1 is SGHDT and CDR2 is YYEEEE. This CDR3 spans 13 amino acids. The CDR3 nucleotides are TGTGCCAGCAGCTTGGACAGAGCGGGTGGCTACACCTTC. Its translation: CASSLDRAGGYTF.

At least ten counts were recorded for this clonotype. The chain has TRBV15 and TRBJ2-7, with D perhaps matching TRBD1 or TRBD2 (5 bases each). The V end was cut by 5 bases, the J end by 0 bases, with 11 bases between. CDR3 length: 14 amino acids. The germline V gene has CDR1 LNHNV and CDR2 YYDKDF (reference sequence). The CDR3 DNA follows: TGTGCCACCAGCGGGGGAAGGAGCTCCTACGAGCAGTACTTC. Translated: CATSGGRSSYEQYF.

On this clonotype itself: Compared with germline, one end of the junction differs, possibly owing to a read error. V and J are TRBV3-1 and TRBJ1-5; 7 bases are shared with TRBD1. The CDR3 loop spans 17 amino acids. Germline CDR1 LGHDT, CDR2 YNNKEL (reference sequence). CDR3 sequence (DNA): TGTGCCACCAGCTCCACGACAGGGTCTGGAAGCAATCAGCCCCAGCATTTT. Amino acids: CATSSTTGSGSNQPQHF.

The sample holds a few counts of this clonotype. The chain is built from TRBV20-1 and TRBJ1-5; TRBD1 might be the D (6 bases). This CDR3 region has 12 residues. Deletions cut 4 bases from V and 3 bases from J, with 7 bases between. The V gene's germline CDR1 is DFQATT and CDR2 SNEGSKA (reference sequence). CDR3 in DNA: TGCAGTGCTACAGGGGACAATCAGCCCCAGCATTTT. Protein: CSATGDNQPQHF.

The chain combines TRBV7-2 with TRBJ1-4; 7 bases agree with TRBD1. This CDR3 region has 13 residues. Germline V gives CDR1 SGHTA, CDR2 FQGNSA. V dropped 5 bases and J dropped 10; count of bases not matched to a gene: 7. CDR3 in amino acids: CASSLRQGTKLFF. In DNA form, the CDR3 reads TGTGCCAGCAGCCTGCGACAGGGAACAAAACTGTTTTTT.

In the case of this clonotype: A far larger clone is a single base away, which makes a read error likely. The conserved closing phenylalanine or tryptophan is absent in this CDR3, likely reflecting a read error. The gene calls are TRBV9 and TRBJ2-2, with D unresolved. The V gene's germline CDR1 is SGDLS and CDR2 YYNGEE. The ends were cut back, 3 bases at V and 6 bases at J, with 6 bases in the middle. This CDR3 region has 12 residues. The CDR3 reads CASSEGAGELFL. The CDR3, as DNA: TGTGCCAGCAGCGAAGGAGCCGGGGAGCTGTTTTTA.

The CDR3 is CASNTFKDRGYEQYF. DNA of the CDR3: TGTGCCAGCAACACCTTCAAGGACAGGGGCTACGAGCAGTACTTC. The V and J genes are TRBV28 and TRBJ2-7, with TRBD1 matching 9 bases. V shed 7 bases and J 3 bases; nucleotides not matched to a gene: 10. Germline CDR1 reads MDHEN; CDR2 reads SYDVKM. There are 15 residues in the CDR3.

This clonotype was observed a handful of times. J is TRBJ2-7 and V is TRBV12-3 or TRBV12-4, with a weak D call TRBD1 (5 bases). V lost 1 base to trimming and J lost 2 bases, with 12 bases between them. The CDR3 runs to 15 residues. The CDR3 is CASSLGGVATYEQYF. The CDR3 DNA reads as TGTGCCAGCAGTTTAGGGGGCGTTGCGACCTACGAGCAGTACTTC.

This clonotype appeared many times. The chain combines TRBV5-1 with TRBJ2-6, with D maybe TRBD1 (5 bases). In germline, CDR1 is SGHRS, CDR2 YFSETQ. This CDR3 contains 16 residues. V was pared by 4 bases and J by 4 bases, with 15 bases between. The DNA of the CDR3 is TGCGCCAGCAGCAAGGACACATTTGGCGGGGCCAACGTCCTGACTTTC. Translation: CASSKDTFGGANVLTF.

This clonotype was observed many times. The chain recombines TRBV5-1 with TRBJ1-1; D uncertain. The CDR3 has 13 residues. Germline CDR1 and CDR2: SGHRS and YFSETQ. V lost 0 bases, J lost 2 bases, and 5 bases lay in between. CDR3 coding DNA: TGCGCCAGCAGCTTGGACCCTAACACTGAAGCTTTCTTT. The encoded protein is CASSLDPNTEAFF.

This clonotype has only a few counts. The CDR3 is CASKKELSDGYTF. CDR3 sequence (DNA): TGTGCCAGCAAGAAGGAGCTCTCGGATGGCTACACCTTC. J is TRBJ1-2 and V is TRBV7-9; D is ambiguous. CDR1 is SEHNR and CDR2 is FQNEAQ in the germline V gene (reference sequence). Trimming took 7 bases from V and 6 from J, leaving 15 bases between them. The CDR3 extends over 13 amino acids.

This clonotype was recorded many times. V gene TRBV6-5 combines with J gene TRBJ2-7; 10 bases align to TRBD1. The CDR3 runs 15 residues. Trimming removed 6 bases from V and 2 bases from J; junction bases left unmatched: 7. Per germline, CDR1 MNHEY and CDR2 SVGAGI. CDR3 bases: TGTGCCAGCAGCTATAAAGGGACAGGGGCCTACGAGCAGTACTTC. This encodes CASSYKGTGAYEQYF.

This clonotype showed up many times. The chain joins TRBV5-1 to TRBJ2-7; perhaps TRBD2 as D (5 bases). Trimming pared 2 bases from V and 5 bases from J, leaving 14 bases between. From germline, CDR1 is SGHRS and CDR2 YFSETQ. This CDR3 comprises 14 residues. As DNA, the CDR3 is TGCGCCAGCAGCTTTGCCCTAGCTTCCCACGAGCAGTACTTC. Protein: CASSFALASHEQYF.

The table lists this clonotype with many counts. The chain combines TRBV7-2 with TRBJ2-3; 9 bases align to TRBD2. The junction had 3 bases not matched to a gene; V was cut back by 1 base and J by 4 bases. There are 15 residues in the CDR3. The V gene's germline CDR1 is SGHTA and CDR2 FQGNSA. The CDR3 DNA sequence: TGTGCCAGCAGCTTAGTAGGCGGGGGGGCAGATACGCAGTATTTT. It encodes CASSLVGGGADTQYF.